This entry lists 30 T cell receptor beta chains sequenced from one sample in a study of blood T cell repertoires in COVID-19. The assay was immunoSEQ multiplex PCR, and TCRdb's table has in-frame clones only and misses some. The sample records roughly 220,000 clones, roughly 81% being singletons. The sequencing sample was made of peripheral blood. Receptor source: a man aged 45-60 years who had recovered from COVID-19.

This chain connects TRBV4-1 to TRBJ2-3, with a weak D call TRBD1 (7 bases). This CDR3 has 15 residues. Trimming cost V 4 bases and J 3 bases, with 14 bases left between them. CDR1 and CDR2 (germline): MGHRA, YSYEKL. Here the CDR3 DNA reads TGCGCCAGCAGCCGGGCGGGACAGACAACAGATACGCAGTATTTT. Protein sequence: CASSRAGQTTDTQYF.

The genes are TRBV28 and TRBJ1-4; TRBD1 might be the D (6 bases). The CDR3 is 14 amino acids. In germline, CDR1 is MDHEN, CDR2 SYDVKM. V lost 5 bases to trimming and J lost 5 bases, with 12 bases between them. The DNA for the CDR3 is TGTGCCAGCAGTCCTCCGCAGGGGAATGAAAAACTGTTTTTT. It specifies CASSPPQGNEKLFF.

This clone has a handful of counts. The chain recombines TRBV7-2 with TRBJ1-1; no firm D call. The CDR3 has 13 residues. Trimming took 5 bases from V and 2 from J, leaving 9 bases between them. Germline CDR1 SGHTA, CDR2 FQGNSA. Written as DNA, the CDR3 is TGTGCCAGCAGCCGACACACTAACACTGAAGCTTTCTTT. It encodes CASSRHTNTEAFF.

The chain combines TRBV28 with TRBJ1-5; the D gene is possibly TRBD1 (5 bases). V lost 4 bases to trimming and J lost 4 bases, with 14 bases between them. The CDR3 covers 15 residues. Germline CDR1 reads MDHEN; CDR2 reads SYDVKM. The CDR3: CASSSRNGGNQPQHF. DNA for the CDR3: TGTGCCAGCAGTTCCCGCAACGGGGGGAATCAGCCCCAGCATTTT.

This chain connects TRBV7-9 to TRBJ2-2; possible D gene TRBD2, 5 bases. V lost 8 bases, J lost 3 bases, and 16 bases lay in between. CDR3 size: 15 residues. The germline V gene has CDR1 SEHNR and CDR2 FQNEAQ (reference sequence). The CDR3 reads CASQTWEWDTGELFF. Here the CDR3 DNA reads TGTGCCAGCCAGACGTGGGAGTGGGACACCGGGGAGCTGTTTTTT.

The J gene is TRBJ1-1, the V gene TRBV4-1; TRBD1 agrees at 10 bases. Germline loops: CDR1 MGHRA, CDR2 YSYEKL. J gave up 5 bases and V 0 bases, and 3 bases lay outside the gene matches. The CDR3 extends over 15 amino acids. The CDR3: CASSQEGQGRTEAFF. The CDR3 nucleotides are TGCGCCAGCAGCCAAGAGGGACAGGGGAGGACTGAAGCTTTCTTT.

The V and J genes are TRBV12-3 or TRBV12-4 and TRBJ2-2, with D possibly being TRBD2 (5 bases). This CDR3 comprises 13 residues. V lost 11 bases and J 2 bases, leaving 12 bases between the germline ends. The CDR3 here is CALIARNTGELFF. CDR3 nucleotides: TGTGCCTTAATAGCGAGAAACACCGGGGAGCTGTTTTTT.

CDR3 amino acids: CASRRTSGQETQYF. In nucleotides, the CDR3 is TGTGCCAGCAGGAGGACTAGCGGCCAAGAGACCCAGTACTTC. V and J are TRBV2 and TRBJ2-5; the match to TRBD2 covers 10 bases. The CDR3 extends over 14 amino acids. Per germline, CDR1 SNHLY and CDR2 FYNNEI. Germline trimming cut 6 bases from V and 1 base from J; bases unmatched to any gene: 2.

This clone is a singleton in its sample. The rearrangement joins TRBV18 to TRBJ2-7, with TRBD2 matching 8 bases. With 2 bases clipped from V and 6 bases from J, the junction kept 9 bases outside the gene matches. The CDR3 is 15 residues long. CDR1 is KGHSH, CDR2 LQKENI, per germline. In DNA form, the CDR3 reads TGTGCCAGCTCACCAGGGGGCGGGGGGCCACTCGAGCAGTACTTC. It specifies CASSPGGGGPLEQYF.

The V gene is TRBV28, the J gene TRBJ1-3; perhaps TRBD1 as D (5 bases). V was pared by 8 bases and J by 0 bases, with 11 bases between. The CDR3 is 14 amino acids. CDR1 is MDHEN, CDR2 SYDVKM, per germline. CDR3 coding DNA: TGTGCCAGCGGGGCAGGTTACTCTGGAAACACCATATATTTT. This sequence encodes CASGAGYSGNTIYF.

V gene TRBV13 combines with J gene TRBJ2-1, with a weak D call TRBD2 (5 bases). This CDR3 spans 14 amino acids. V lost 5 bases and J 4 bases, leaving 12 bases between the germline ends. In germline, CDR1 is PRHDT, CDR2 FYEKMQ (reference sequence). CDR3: CASSPWAGYNEQFF. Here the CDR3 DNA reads TGTGCCAGCAGCCCCTGGGCGGGTTACAATGAGCAGTTCTTC.

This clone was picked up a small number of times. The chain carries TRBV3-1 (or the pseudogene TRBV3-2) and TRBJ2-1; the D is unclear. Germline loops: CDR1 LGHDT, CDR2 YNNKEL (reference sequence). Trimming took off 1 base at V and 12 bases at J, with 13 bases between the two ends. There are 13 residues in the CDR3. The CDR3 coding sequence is TGTGCCAGCAGCCAAGGTTTCAGGAAAGGGCAGTTCTTC. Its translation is CASSQGFRKGQFF.

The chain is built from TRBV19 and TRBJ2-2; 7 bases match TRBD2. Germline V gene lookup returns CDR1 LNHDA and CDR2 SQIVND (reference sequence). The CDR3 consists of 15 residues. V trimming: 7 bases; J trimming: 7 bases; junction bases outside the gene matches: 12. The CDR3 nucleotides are TGTGCCAGTAAGGCGGGAGCGCCGGGGGGCGGGGAGCTGTTTTTT. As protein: CASKAGAPGGGELFF.

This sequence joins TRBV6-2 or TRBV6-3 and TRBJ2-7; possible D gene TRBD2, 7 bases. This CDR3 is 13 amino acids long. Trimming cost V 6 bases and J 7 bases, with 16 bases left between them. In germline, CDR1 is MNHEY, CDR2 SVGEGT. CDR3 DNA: TGTGCCAGCAGCGATCGGGGGGCTTGGGAGCAGTACTTC. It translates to CASSDRGAWEQYF.

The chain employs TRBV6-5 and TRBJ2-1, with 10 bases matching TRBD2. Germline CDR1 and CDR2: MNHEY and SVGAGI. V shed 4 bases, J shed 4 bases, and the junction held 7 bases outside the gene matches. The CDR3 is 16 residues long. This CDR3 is CASSSLSGRLYNEQFF. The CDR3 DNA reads TGTGCCAGCAGTTCACTTAGCGGGAGGCTTTACAATGAGCAGTTCTTC.

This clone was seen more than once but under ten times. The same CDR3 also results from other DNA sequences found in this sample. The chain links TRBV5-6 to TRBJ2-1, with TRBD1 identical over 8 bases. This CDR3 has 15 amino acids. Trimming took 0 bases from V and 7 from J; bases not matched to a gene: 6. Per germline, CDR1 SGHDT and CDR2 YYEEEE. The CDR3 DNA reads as TGTGCCAGCAGCTTGGTTGGAACAGGGGGAAATGAGCAGTTCTTC. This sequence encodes CASSLVGTGGNEQFF.

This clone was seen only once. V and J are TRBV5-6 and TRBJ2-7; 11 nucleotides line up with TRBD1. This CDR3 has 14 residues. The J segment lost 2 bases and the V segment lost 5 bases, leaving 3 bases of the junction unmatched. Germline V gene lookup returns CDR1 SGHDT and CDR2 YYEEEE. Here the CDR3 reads CASRPGQGAYEQYF. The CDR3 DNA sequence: TGTGCCAGCAGGCCGGGACAGGGGGCCTACGAGCAGTACTTC. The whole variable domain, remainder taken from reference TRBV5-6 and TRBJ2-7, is DAGVTQSPTHLIKTRGQQVTLRCSPKSGHDTVSWYQQALGQGPQFIFQYYEEEERQRGNFPDRFSGHQFPNYSSELNVNALLLGDSALYLCASRPGQGAYEQYFGPGTRLTVT.

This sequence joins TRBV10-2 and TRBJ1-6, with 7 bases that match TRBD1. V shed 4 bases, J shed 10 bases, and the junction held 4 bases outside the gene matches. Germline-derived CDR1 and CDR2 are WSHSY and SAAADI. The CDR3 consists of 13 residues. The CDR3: CASSGGGGSPLHF. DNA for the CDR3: TGCGCCAGCAGTGGAGGGGGCGGGTCACCCCTCCACTTT.

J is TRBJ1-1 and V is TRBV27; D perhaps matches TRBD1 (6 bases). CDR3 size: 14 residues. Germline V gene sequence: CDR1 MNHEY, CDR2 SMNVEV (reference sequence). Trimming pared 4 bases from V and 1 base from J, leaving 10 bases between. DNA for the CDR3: TGTGCCAGCAGTTCCGGACAGACGAACACTGAAGCTTTCTTT. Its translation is CASSSGQTNTEAFF.

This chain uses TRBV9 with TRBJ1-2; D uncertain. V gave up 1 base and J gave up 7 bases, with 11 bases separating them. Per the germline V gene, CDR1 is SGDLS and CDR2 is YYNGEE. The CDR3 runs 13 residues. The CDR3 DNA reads TGTGCCAGCAGCGTACACCCGGGAGGTGGCTACACCTTC. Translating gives CASSVHPGGGYTF. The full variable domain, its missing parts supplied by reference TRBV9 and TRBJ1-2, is DSGVTQTPKHLITATGQRVTLRCSPRSGDLSVYWYQQSLDQGLQFLIQYYNGEERAKGNILERFSAQQFPDLHSELNLSSLELGDSALYFCASSVHPGGGYTFGSGTRLTVV.

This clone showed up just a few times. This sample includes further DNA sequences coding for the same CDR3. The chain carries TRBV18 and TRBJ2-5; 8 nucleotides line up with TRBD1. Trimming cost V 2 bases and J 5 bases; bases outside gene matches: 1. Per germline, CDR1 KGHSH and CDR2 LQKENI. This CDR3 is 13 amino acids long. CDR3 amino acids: CASSPGQGETQYF. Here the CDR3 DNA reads TGTGCCAGCTCACCAGGACAGGGTGAGACCCAGTACTTC.

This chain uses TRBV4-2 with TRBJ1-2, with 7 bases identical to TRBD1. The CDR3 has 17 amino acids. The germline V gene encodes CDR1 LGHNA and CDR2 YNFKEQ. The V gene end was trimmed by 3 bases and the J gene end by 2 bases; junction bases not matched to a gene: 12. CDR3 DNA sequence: TGTGCCAGCAGCCAGAAGATTATAGGACAGGAAAACTATGGCTACACCTTC. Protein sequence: CASSQKIIGQENYGYTF.

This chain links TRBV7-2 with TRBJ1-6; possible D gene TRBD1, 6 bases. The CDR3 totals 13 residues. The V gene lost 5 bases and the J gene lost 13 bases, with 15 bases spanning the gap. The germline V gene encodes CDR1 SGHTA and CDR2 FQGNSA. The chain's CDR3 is CASSANRVSPLHF. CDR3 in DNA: TGTGCCAGCAGCGCAAACAGGGTTTCCCCCCTCCACTTT.

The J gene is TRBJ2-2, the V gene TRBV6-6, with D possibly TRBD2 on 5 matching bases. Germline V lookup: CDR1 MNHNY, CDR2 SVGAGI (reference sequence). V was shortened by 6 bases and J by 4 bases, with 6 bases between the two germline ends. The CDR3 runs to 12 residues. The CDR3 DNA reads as TGTGCCAGCAGAACTAGCACCGGGGAGCTGTTTTTT. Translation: CASRTSTGELFF.

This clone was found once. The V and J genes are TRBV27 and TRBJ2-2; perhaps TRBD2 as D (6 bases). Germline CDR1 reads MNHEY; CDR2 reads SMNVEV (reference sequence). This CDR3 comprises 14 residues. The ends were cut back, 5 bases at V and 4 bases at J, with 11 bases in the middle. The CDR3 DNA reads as TGTGCCAGCAGTACCCTGGGGGGCACCGGGGAGCTGTTTTTT. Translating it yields CASSTLGGTGELFF.

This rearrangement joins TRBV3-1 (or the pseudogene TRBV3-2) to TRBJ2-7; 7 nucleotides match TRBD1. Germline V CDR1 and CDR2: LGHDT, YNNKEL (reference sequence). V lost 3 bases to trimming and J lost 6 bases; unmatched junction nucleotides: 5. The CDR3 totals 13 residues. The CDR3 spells CASSQGTVGEQYF. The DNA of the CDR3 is TGTGCCAGCAGCCAGGGGACAGTAGGCGAGCAGTACTTC.

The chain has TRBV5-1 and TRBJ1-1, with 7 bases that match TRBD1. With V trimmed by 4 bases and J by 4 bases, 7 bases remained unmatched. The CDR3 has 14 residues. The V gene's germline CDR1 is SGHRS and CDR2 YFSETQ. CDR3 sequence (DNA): TGCGCCAGCAGCCCGGAGCAGGGGGGCACTGAAGCTTTCTTT. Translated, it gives CASSPEQGGTEAFF.

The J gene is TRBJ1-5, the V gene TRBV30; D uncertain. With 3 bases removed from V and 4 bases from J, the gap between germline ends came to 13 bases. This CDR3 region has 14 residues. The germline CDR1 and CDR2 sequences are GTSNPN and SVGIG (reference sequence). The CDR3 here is CAWRGPGNNQPQHF. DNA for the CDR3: TGTGCCTGGAGGGGTCCGGGGAATAATCAGCCCCAGCATTTT.

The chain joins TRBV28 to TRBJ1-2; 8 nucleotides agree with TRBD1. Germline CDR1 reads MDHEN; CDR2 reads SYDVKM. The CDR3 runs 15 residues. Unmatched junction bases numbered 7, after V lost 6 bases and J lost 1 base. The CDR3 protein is CASSPTGAYNYGYTF. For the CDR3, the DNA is TGTGCCAGCAGCCCGACAGGGGCCTATAACTATGGCTACACCTTC.

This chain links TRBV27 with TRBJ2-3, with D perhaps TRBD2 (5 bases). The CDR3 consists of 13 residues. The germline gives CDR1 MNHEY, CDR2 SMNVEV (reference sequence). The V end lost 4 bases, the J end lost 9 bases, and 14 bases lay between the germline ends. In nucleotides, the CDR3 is TGTGCCAGCAGTTCCTCTTCGCCGGGGACGCAGTATTTT. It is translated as CASSSSSPGTQYF.